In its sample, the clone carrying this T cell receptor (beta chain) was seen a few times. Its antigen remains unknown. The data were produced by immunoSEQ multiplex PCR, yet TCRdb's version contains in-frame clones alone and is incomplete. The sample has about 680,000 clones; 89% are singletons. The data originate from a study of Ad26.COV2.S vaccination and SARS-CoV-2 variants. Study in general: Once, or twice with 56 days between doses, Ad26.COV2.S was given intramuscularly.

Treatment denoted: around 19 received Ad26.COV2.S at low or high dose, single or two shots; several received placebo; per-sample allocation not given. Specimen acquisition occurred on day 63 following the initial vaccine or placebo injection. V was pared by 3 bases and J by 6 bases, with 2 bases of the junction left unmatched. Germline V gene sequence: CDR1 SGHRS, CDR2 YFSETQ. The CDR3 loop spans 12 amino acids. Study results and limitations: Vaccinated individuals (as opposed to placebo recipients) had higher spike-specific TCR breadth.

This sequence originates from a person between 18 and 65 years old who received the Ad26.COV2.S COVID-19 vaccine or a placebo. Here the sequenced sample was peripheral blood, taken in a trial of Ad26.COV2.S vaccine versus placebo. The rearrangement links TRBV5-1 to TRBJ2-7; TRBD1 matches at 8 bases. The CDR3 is CASSWTGLEQYF. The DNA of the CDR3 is TGCGCCAGCAGCTGGACAGGGCTCGAGCAGTACTTC.